The 32 T cell receptor beta chains below come from one sample, sequenced in a study of blood T cell repertoires in COVID-19. Method: immunoSEQ multiplex PCR; TCRdb's copy keeps in-frame clones and lacks some. The sample carries roughly 64,000 clones, around 80% recorded once. Sequencing was done on a sample of peripheral blood. Source of these receptors: a woman aged 55-70 years with acute or convalescent COVID-19.

This clone appeared a few times. This sequence joins TRBV14 and TRBJ1-6; 7 positions agree with TRBD1. Germline V gene lookup returns CDR1 SGHDN and CDR2 FVKESK. The CDR3 totals 15 residues. The ends lost 6 bases at V and 6 bases at J; junction bases unmatched: 8. CDR3 sequence (DNA): TGTGCCAGCAGACCTTCTACAGGGGCTAATTCACCCCTCCACTTT. This translates into CASRPSTGANSPLHF.

The chain carries TRBV24-1 and TRBJ2-3, with 8 bases lining up with TRBD2. CDR3 size: 15 residues. CDR1 KGHDR and CDR2 SFDVKD come from the germline V gene. The J segment lost 4 bases and the V segment lost 4 bases, leaving 6 bases of the junction unmatched. The CDR3 bases are TGTGCCACCAGTGACCCAGGGACTAGTTCAGATACGCAGTATTTT. This codes for CATSDPGTSSDTQYF.

The genes are TRBV29-1 and TRBJ2-7; 8 bases are shared with TRBD1. Germline trimming cut 6 bases from V and 1 base from J; bases unmatched to any gene: 2. The CDR3 contains 12 residues. Germline V gene sequence: CDR1 SQVTM, CDR2 ANQGSEA. This CDR3 is CSVRQGSYEQYF. CDR3 bases: TGCAGCGTGAGACAGGGGTCCTACGAGCAGTACTTC.

The chain joins TRBV6-5 to TRBJ1-6; TRBD1 is a possible D gene (6 bases). V lost 6 bases, J lost 7 bases, and 13 bases lay in between. CDR3 length: 14 amino acids. Germline V gives CDR1 MNHEY, CDR2 SVGAGI. CDR3 protein: CASSPGVANSPLHF. In DNA, the CDR3 is TGTGCCAGCAGCCCAGGGGTGGCGAATTCACCCCTCCACTTT.

The rearrangement links TRBV9 to TRBJ1-4; D remains unclear. The germline gives CDR1 SGDLS, CDR2 YYNGEE. The CDR3 covers 13 residues. Trimming stripped 3 bases from V and 5 bases from J, with 8 bases between. This CDR3 reads CASSGAPNEKLFF. CDR3 sequence (DNA): TGTGCCAGCAGCGGAGCCCCAAATGAAAAACTGTTTTTT.

The chain uses TRBV5-1 and TRBJ2-7; tentatively, D is TRBD1 (6 bases). The V gene lost 1 base and the J gene lost 4 bases, with 12 bases spanning the gap. The CDR3 loop spans 14 amino acids. Germline V CDR1 and CDR2: SGHRS, YFSETQ. The CDR3 coding sequence is TGCGCCAGCAGCTTGCGGACAGTCGCTTACGAGCAGTACTTC. It encodes CASSLRTVAYEQYF.

This clone has just a few counts. The chain joins TRBV19 to TRBJ1-3; D uncertain. Germline-derived CDR1 and CDR2 are LNHDA and SQIVND (reference sequence). The CDR3 consists of 13 residues. V gave up 6 bases and J gave up 4 bases, with 10 bases separating them. The CDR3 is CASRVKEGNTIYF. CDR3 DNA sequence: TGTGCCAGTAGGGTGAAGGAGGGAAACACCATATATTTT.

The V and J genes are TRBV7-8 and TRBJ2-3; 12 nucleotides match TRBD1. Germline assignment: CDR1 SGHVS and CDR2 FQNEAQ. V dropped 3 bases and J dropped 4; count of bases not matched to a gene: 5. The CDR3 contains 16 residues. CDR3 protein: CASSLLGQGASDTQYF. The CDR3 DNA sequence: TGTGCCAGCAGCTTGTTGGGACAGGGGGCCTCAGATACGCAGTATTTT.

The chain combines TRBV19 with TRBJ2-2, with D possibly matching TRBD1 (6 bases). CDR3 size: 14 residues. CDR1 is LNHDA and CDR2 is SQIVND in the germline V gene (reference sequence). The V and J ends lost 0 bases and 4 bases respectively, with 6 bases between them. The CDR3 sequence is CASSIDRGTGELFF. The CDR3 region has the DNA TGTGCCAGTAGTATAGACAGGGGCACCGGGGAGCTGTTTTTT.

The rearrangement links TRBV5-1 to TRBJ2-2, with 10 nucleotides matching TRBD1. The CDR3 totals 15 residues. V dropped 5 bases and J dropped 2; count of bases not matched to a gene: 3. Germline CDR1 and CDR2: SGHRS and YFSETQ. CDR3 nucleotides: TGCGCCAGCAGGACAGGGGGCGGAAACACCGGGGAGCTGTTTTTT. Encoded protein: CASRTGGGNTGELFF.

This chain joins TRBV3-1 (or the pseudogene TRBV3-2) and TRBJ2-5; TRBD2 matches 10 bases. This CDR3 is 14 amino acids long. Germline V gene lookup returns CDR1 LGHDT and CDR2 YNNKEL (reference sequence). V was pared by 3 bases and J by 5 bases, with 3 bases of the junction left unmatched. The CDR3: CASSHSGGQETQYF. CDR3 bases: TGTGCCAGCAGCCATAGCGGGGGGCAGGAGACCCAGTACTTC.

The rearrangement uses TRBV2 and TRBJ1-4; no clear D. Trimming shortened V by 11 bases and J by 0 bases, and 16 bases separated the two germline ends. This CDR3 region has 15 residues. Looked up from germline, CDR1 is SNHLY and CDR2 is FYNNEI. In nucleotides, the CDR3 is TGTGCCGCGAAGAGGAGGGTTGCAACTAATGAAAAACTGTTTTTT. It is translated as CAAKRRVATNEKLFF. The complete variable domain, with remaining parts taken from reference TRBV2 and TRBJ1-4, reads EPEVTQTPSHQVTQMGQEVILRCVPISNHLYFYWYRQILGQKVEFLVSFYNNEISEKSEIFDDQFSVERPDGSNFTLKIRSTKLEDSAMYFCAAKRRVATNEKLFFGSGTQLSVL.

The chain recombines TRBV7-3 with TRBJ1-1, with TRBD1 matching over 9 bases. CDR3 size: 14 residues. Per germline, CDR1 SGHTA and CDR2 FQGTGA. J was trimmed by 4 bases and V by 5 bases; bases with no gene match: 5. The CDR3: CASSRTGEITEAFF. The CDR3 region has the DNA TGTGCCAGCAGCCGGACAGGGGAAATCACTGAAGCTTTCTTT.

This sequence joins TRBV5-1 and TRBJ2-2, with D possibly matching TRBD1 (6 bases). V lost 2 bases and J lost 2, with 13 bases in between. CDR3 length equals 16 residues. Germline CDR1 and CDR2: SGHRS and YFSETQ. CDR3 DNA: TGCGCCAGCAGCTTTTCCGGGACAACAAACACCGGGGAGCTGTTTTTT. Protein sequence: CASSFSGTTNTGELFF.

The rearrangement joins TRBV6-5 to TRBJ2-7, with D uncertain. The CDR3 runs to 14 residues. Trimming removed 0 bases from V and 2 bases from J, with 8 bases in between. The germline CDR1 and CDR2 sequences are MNHEY and SVGAGI. The CDR3 DNA follows: TGTGCCAGCAGTTACTCGATTCAGACCTACGAGCAGTACTTC. Its translation is CASSYSIQTYEQYF.

The rearrangement links TRBV3-1 (or the pseudogene TRBV3-2) to TRBJ2-7, with 7 bases identical to TRBD1. The length of the CDR3 is 15 residues. After removal of 2 bases from V and 3 bases from J, the junction contained 7 bases not matched to a gene. Germline V lookup: CDR1 LGHDT, CDR2 YNNKEL (reference sequence). The CDR3 is CASSQRGGQFYEQYF. The CDR3 coding sequence is TGTGCCAGCAGCCAAAGAGGGGGACAGTTCTACGAGCAGTACTTC.

The chain joins TRBV5-5 to TRBJ1-5; TRBD1 might be the D (5 bases). V shed 2 bases and J shed 2 bases, with 14 bases lying between them. Germline lookup yields CDR1 SGHKS and CDR2 YYEKEE (reference sequence). This CDR3 is built from 16 residues. CDR3 in DNA: TGTGCCAGCAGCTTAACGGGGGTTCTCGGCAATCAGCCCCAGCATTTT. Its translation is CASSLTGVLGNQPQHF.

The CDR3 spells CASGGEYNSPLHF. The CDR3, as DNA: TGTGCCAGCGGAGGGGAGTATAATTCACCCCTCCACTTT. V and J are TRBV2 and TRBJ1-6, with D perhaps matching TRBD1 (5 bases). V was cut by 8 bases and J by 4 bases, with 9 bases left in between. Looked up from germline, CDR1 is SNHLY and CDR2 is FYNNEI. CDR3 length: 13 residues.

The chain uses TRBV5-1 and TRBJ1-6; 9 nucleotides agree with TRBD1. CDR3 length equals 15 residues. V dropped 4 bases and J dropped 5; count of bases not matched to a gene: 4. The V gene's germline CDR1 is SGHRS and CDR2 YFSETQ. The CDR3 spells CASSRTGVDNSPLHF. The CDR3 DNA follows: TGCGCCAGCAGCCGGACAGGGGTGGATAATTCACCCCTCCACTTT.

The genes are TRBV3-1 (or the pseudogene TRBV3-2) and TRBJ2-4; 11 bases match TRBD1. V shed 3 bases and J 11 bases; nucleotides not matched to a gene: 12. The CDR3 contains 16 residues. CDR1 is LGHDT, CDR2 YNNKEL, per germline (reference sequence). The CDR3 sequence: CASSHALGQGAGVQYF. The CDR3 DNA reads TGTGCCAGCAGCCACGCCCTAGGACAGGGGGCTGGGGTTCAGTACTTC.

The chain employs TRBV6-1 and TRBJ1-2; a possible D gene is TRBD1 (6 bases). Germline V gene data show CDR1 as MNHNS and CDR2 as SASEGT. This CDR3 comprises 13 residues. Trimming removed 2 bases at V and 5 bases at J, with 9 bases between. The CDR3 reads CASSEQGRYGYTF. The CDR3 nucleotides read TGTGCCAGCAGTGAACAGGGGAGATATGGCTACACCTTC.

This chain joins TRBV10-3 and TRBJ1-5; 7 bases are shared with TRBD1. This CDR3 is 14 amino acids long. From germline, CDR1 is ENHRY and CDR2 SYGVKD. The V and J ends lost 6 bases and 4 bases, in that order; junction bases with no gene match: 6. The CDR3 bases are TGTGCCATCAGCCGGGACAGTAAGAATCAGCCCCAGCATTTT. This sequence encodes CAISRDSKNQPQHF.

This clone was counted once. The chain has TRBV20-1 and TRBJ1-4; perhaps TRBD1 as D (5 bases). V was trimmed by 3 bases and J by 8 bases, leaving 10 bases between them. Per germline, CDR1 DFQATT and CDR2 SNEGSKA (reference sequence). The CDR3 length is 12 residues. The CDR3 nucleotides read TGCAGTGCTAGTCAGGGAAACGAAAAACTGTTTTTT. Its protein is CSASQGNEKLFF.

The CDR3 region has the DNA TGTGCCAGCTCACCTATACAGGGGATGAACACTGAAGCTTTCTTT. This translates into CASSPIQGMNTEAFF. The V gene is TRBV18, the J gene TRBJ1-1; 7 positions agree with TRBD1. CDR3 length equals 15 residues. Germline V gene sequence: CDR1 KGHSH, CDR2 LQKENI. V was clipped by 3 bases and J by 0 bases; unmatched bases: 4.

The chain couples TRBV4-1 to TRBJ1-4; tentative D call: TRBD1 (5 bases). V shed 0 bases and J shed 6 bases, with 17 bases lying between them. CDR1 and CDR2 from the germline V gene are MGHRA and YSYEKL. The CDR3 sequence is 17 residues long. Written as DNA, the CDR3 is TGCGCCAGCAGCCAAGATGGTGGGGCAGCGGGGCATGAAAAACTGTTTTTT. Residues: CASSQDGGAAGHEKLFF.

This rearrangement joins TRBV18 to TRBJ2-2; 7 nucleotides agree with TRBD1. Germline trimming cut 7 bases from V and 0 bases from J; bases unmatched to any gene: 2. Germline CDR1 KGHSH, CDR2 LQKENI. This CDR3 has 14 residues. The CDR3 DNA sequence: TGTGCCAGCTTAGGGACAGCGAACACCGGGGAGCTGTTTTTT. Protein product: CASLGTANTGELFF.

The V call is TRBV13, the J call TRBJ1-3; no clear D. CDR3 length: 14 amino acids. Germline V gene sequence: CDR1 PRHDT, CDR2 FYEKMQ (reference sequence). Deletions cut 5 bases from V and 4 bases from J, with 12 bases between. The CDR3 nucleotides read TGTGCCAGCAGCCGGCGGGGAGAGGGAAACACCATATATTTT. It specifies CASSRRGEGNTIYF.

This clone was observed once. This sequence joins TRBV7-9 and TRBJ2-3; 11 bases map to TRBD2. Germline V gene lookup returns CDR1 SEHNR and CDR2 FQNEAQ (reference sequence). The CDR3 is made up of 16 amino acids. After removal of 5 bases from V and 2 bases from J, the junction contained 6 bases not matched to a gene. The DNA of the CDR3 is TGTGCCAGCAGCACAACTAGCGGGGGACTCACAGATACGCAGTATTTT. Residues: CASSTTSGGLTDTQYF.

V and J are TRBV6-5 and TRBJ2-2; the match to TRBD1 covers 7 bases. Germline V gives CDR1 MNHEY, CDR2 SVGAGI. This CDR3 has 15 residues. The V segment lost 5 bases and the J segment 1 base; nucleotides outside the gene matches: 4. Here the CDR3 reads CASSRQGLNTGELFF. The CDR3 nucleotides read TGTGCCAGCAGTAGACAGGGATTGAACACCGGGGAGCTGTTTTTT.

The chain joins TRBV7-6 to TRBJ1-3; D gene ambiguous. CDR1 SGHVS and CDR2 FNYEAQ come from the germline V gene. Trimming stripped 2 bases from V and 2 bases from J, with 4 bases between. CDR3 size: 13 residues. CDR3 in DNA: TGTGCCAGCAGCTTATTCGCTGGAAACACCATATATTTT. Its protein product is CASSLFAGNTIYF. The full variable domain, in which reference TRBV7-6 and TRBJ1-3 provide the parts outside the CDR3, is GAGVSQSPRYKVTKRGQDVALRCDPISGHVSLYWYRQALGQGPEFLTYFNYEAQQDKSGLPNDRFSAERPEGSISTLTIQRTEQRDSAMYRCASSLFAGNTIYFGEGSWLTVV.

The V and J genes are TRBV3-1 (or the pseudogene TRBV3-2) and TRBJ2-3; TRBD2 is a possible D gene (6 bases). CDR3 length equals 16 residues. Germline assignment: CDR1 LGHDT and CDR2 YNNKEL (reference sequence). Trimming cost V 3 bases and J 1 base, with 14 bases left between them. CDR3 coding DNA: TGTGCCAGCAGCCACTCCGGGGGTTGGGGCACAGATACGCAGTATTTT. Translating it yields CASSHSGGWGTDTQYF.

This clone has just one count. The rearrangement joins TRBV7-9 to TRBJ2-1; a possible D gene is TRBD2 (5 bases). This CDR3 region has 14 residues. Germline V gives CDR1 SEHNR, CDR2 FQNEAQ (reference sequence). V was pared by 5 bases and J by 5 bases, with 13 bases between. In DNA, the CDR3 is TGTGCCAGCAGCAAATCCGGGATGCACAATGAGCAGTTCTTC. It yields the protein CASSKSGMHNEQFF.